Listed below are T cell receptor beta chains from one sample, sequenced in a study of vaccination effects on CD4 cells after COVID-19. No antigen has been assigned to these receptors. Method: immunoSEQ multiplex PCR; TCRdb's copy keeps in-frame clones and lacks some. This repertoire shows about 28,000 clones, around 79% found once; its top ten account for 10% to 13%. The sequences come from CD4+ T cells from PBMCs cultured with HCoV-NL63 spike peptides, collected after COVID-19 vaccination. The receptor set was obtained from a human donor who received a COVID-19 vaccine. The CDR3 runs from the conserved cysteine through the conserved F or W. D genes are given only for firm matches. Size is stated for part of the rows, as once, few or many counts, or as a class when the clone is expanded.

clone size	V gene	J gene	D gene	CDR3 protein	CDR3 DNA
NA	TRBV18	TRBJ2-7	TRBD2	CASSPPGLAGGEQYF	TGTGCCAGCTCACCACCGGGACTAGCGGGAGGCGAGCAGTACTTC
once	TRBV5-4	TRBJ1-6	TRBD1	CASSSRDSYSPLHF	TGTGCCAGCAGCTCCCGGGACAGTTATTCACCCCTCCACTTT
few	TRBV28	TRBJ1-6	TRBD1	CASSPPTGSRSPLHF	TGTGCCAGCAGCCCTCCGACAGGGTCGCGTTCACCCCTCCACTTT
NA	TRBV7-2	TRBJ2-2	NA	CASSLDAVNTGELFF	TGTGCCAGCAGCTTAGATGCCGTGAACACCGGGGAGCTGTTTTTT
NA	TRBV13	TRBJ2-3	NA	CASSPRETSTDTQYF	TGTGCCAGCAGCCCCAGGGAAACCAGCACAGATACGCAGTATTTT
NA	TRBV3-1/TRBV3-2	TRBJ2-1	TRBD2	CASSQDTLGLAGYNEQFF	TGTGCCAGCAGCCAAGATACCCTGGGACTAGCGGGTTACAATGAGCAGTTCTTC
NA	TRBV2	TRBJ2-7	TRBD2	CASRMGLALPEQYF	TGTGCCAGCAGAATGGGACTAGCTTTGCCCGAGCAGTACTTC
few	TRBV3-1/TRBV3-2	TRBJ1-6	TRBD1	CASSQDGGTGGVSPLHF	TGTGCCAGCAGCCAAGATGGGGGGACAGGGGGGGTTTCACCCCTCCACTTT
NA	TRBV10-2	TRBJ2-1	TRBD2	CASRGTSGANEQFF	TGCGCCAGCAGAGGGACTAGCGGGGCTAATGAGCAGTTCTTC
once	TRBV5-4	TRBJ2-1	TRBD1	CASSRFTGQGPNEQFF	TGTGCCAGCAGCCGTTTCACGGGACAGGGCCCCAATGAGCAGTTCTTC
NA	TRBV6-1	TRBJ2-3	NA	CASSEVGLQFSDTQYF	TGTGCCAGCAGTGAGGTTGGCCTCCAATTTTCAGATACGCAGTATTTT
NA	TRBV7-2	TRBJ1-1	NA	CASSSWANTEAFF	TGTGCCAGCAGCTCGTGGGCTAACACTGAAGCTTTCTTT
once	TRBV10-1	TRBJ2-3	NA	CASSEQPVDTQYF	TGCGCCAGCAGTGAACAGCCGGTAGATACGCAGTATTTT
NA	TRBV2	TRBJ2-7	NA	CASTNYEQYF	TGTGCCAGCACCAATTACGAGCAGTACTTC
NA	TRBV18	TRBJ1-2	NA	CASSPPAIGGYTF	TGTGCCAGCTCACCACCGGCGATCGGGGGCTACACCTTC
NA	TRBV11-3	TRBJ2-3	TRBD2	CASSFGRSTDTQYF	TGTGCCAGCAGCTTCGGGAGGAGCACAGATACGCAGTATTTT
NA	TRBV6-1	TRBJ2-7	NA	CASSEGHKDF	TGTGCCAGCAGTGAAGGCCACAAGGACTTC
NA	TRBV19	TRBJ1-1	TRBD1	CASTGTGWGTEAFF	TGTGCCAGTACCGGGACAGGGTGGGGAACTGAAGCTTTCTTT
few	TRBV2	TRBJ2-4	NA	CASRDRDLAKNIQYF	TGTGCCAGCAGAGACAGAGACCTAGCCAAAAACATTCAGTACTTC
NA	TRBV13	TRBJ1-6	TRBD1	CASSYRRDRLNSPLHF	TGTGCCAGCAGCTACCGACGGGACAGGCTTAATTCACCCCTCCACTTT
few	TRBV7-7	TRBJ1-1	NA	CASENRNTEAFF	TGTGCCAGCGAAAATAGGAACACTGAAGCTTTCTTT
NA	TRBV5-1	TRBJ2-7	NA	CASSLGFEYEQYF	TGCGCCAGCAGCTTGGGGTTTGAATACGAGCAGTACTTC
NA	TRBV6-5	TRBJ1-4	NA	CASSYSDRRNEKLFF	TGTGCCAGCAGTTACTCGGACAGAAGAAATGAAAAACTGTTTTTT
NA	TRBV15	TRBJ2-7	TRBD1	CATSRDLDRVYEQYF	TGTGCCACCAGCAGAGATCTGGACAGGGTCTACGAGCAGTACTTC
NA	TRBV18	TRBJ2-2	TRBD2	CASSPDRLAAAGELFF	TGTGCCAGCTCACCGGATCGACTAGCGGCGGCCGGGGAGCTGTTTTTT
NA	TRBV11-2	TRBJ2-1	TRBD2	CASSRGRLAFYNEQFF	TGTGCCAGCAGCCGAGGGAGACTAGCCTTTTACAATGAGCAGTTCTTC
NA	TRBV27	TRBJ1-6	TRBD1	CASSPRGLYNSPLHF	TGTGCCAGCAGCCCTAGGGGGCTCTATAATTCACCCCTCCACTTT
NA	TRBV10-3	TRBJ2-7	NA	CAIREGALPSYEQYF	TGTGCCATCAGGGAGGGGGCACTACCTTCCTACGAGCAGTACTTC
NA	TRBV12-3/TRBV12-4	TRBJ1-1	NA	CASSYGQEAFF	TGTGCCAGCAGCTATGGACAGGAAGCTTTCTTT
NA	TRBV5-1	TRBJ2-2	TRBD2	CASSKGLADTGELFF	TGCGCCAGCAGCAAGGGACTAGCGGACACCGGGGAGCTGTTTTTT
NA	TRBV9	TRBJ1-6	NA	CASSRDSDPLHF	TGTGCCAGCAGCCGCGATTCTGACCCCCTCCACTTT
NA	TRBV27	TRBJ2-7	NA	CASSLSRGTYEQYF	TGTGCCAGCAGTTTATCGAGGGGGACCTACGAGCAGTACTTC
NA	TRBV12-5	TRBJ2-2	NA	CASGNWDTGELFF	TGTGCTAGTGGCAACTGGGACACCGGGGAGCTGTTTTTT
NA	TRBV24-1	TRBJ2-7	NA	CATSSNHEQYF	TGTGCCACCAGTAGTAATCACGAGCAGTACTTC
NA	TRBV6-2/TRBV6-3	TRBJ1-1	NA	CASSWEEEVNTEAFF	TGTGCCAGCAGTTGGGAGGAGGAGGTGAACACTGAAGCTTTCTTT
NA	TRBV6-5	TRBJ2-3	TRBD2	CASSLAGEFKDTQYF	TGTGCCAGCAGTCTAGCGGGAGAATTCAAAGATACGCAGTATTTT
NA	TRBV28	TRBJ1-5	TRBD1	CASSLGQGRQPQHF	TGTGCCAGCAGTTTAGGACAGGGACGACAGCCCCAGCATTTT
NA	TRBV10-1	TRBJ1-5	TRBD1	CASSEADRGPQHF	TGCGCCAGCAGTGAGGCGGACAGGGGGCCCCAGCATTTT
NA	TRBV30	TRBJ1-2	NA	CAWSVQQGYGYTF	TGTGCCTGGAGTGTACAACAGGGCTATGGCTACACCTTC
once	TRBV19	TRBJ2-2	TRBD1	CASADRGLAGELFF	TGTGCCAGTGCTGACAGGGGGCTCGCCGGGGAGCTGTTTTTT